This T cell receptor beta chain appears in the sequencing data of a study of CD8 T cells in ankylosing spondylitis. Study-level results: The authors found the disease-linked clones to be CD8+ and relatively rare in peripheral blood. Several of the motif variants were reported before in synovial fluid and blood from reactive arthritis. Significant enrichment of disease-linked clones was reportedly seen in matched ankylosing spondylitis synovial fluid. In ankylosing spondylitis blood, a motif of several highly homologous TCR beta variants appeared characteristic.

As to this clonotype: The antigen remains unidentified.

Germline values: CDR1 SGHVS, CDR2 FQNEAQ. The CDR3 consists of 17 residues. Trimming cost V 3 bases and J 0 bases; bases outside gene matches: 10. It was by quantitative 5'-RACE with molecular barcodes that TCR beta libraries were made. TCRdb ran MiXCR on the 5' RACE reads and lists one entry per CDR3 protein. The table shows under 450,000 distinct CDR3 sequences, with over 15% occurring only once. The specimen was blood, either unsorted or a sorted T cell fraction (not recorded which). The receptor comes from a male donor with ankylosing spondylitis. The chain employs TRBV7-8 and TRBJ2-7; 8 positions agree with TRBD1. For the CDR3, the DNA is TGTGCCAGCAGCTTCACCAGGCGGACAGGGAGCTCCTACGAGCAGTACTTC. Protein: CASSFTRRTGSSYEQYF. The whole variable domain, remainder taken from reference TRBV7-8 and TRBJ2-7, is GAGVSQSPRYKVAKRGQDVALRCDPISGHVSLFWYQQALGQGPEFLTYFQNEAQLDKSGLPSDRFFAERPEGSVSTLKIQRTQQEDSAVYLCASSFTRRTGSSYEQYFGPGTRLTVT.